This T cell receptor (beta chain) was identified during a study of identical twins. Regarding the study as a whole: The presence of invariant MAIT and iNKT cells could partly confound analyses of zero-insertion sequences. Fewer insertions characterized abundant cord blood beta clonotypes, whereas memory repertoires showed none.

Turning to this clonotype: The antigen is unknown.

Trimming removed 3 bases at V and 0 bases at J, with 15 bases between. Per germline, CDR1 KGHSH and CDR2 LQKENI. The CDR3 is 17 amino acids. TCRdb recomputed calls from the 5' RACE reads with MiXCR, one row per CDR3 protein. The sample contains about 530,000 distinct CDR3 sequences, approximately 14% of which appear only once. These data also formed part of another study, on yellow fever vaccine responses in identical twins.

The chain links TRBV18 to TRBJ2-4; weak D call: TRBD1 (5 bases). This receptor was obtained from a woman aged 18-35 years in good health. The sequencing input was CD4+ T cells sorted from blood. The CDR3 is CASSPVGQILAKNIQYF. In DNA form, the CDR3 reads TGTGCCAGCTCACCGGTGGGGCAGATATTAGCCAAAAACATTCAGTACTTC.